Listed here are 6 T cell receptor beta chains from one sample, sequenced in a study of EBV T-cell therapy then PD-1 blockade in nasopharyngeal carcinoma. Regarding treatment: AdE1-LMPpoly-expanded autologous EBV-specific T-cell therapy followed by anti-PD-1 nivolumab. Their antigens remain unidentified. Assay: immunoSEQ multiplex PCR; the TCRdb copy retains only in-frame clones and omits some. The repertoire includes roughly 21,000 clones, 84% of them detected once, and approximately 29% sits in the top ten. The sequenced sample was CD8+ T cells from blood, obtained around day 58 from a patient whose treatment included autologous EBV-specific T cells and nivolumab. These receptors all come from a man between 40 and 49 years old with nasopharyngeal carcinoma.

The V call is TRBV24-1, the J call TRBJ1-5, with D perhaps matching TRBD1 (6 bases). Trimming removed 5 bases at V and 7 bases at J, with 11 bases between. CDR1 is KGHDR, CDR2 SFDVKD, per germline. This CDR3 has 13 amino acids. The CDR3 reads CATSATGKQPQHF. CDR3 bases: TGTGCCACCAGTGCTACAGGGAAGCAGCCCCAGCATTTT.

J is TRBJ2-7 and V is TRBV7-2; tentatively, D is TRBD2 (7 bases). There are 14 residues in the CDR3. CDR1 is SGHTA and CDR2 is FQGNSA in the germline V gene. V was pared by 4 bases and J by 7 bases, with 17 bases between. This CDR3 is CASSWTGGLGEQYF. The CDR3 nucleotides are TGTGCCAGCAGCTGGACCGGGGGGCTTGGGGAGCAGTACTTC.

This chain connects TRBV5-5 to TRBJ2-4, with D possibly being TRBD1 (6 bases). Trimming removed 6 bases from V and 3 bases from J, with 16 bases in between. Per the germline V gene, CDR1 is SGHKS and CDR2 is YYEKEE (reference sequence). CDR3 length: 15 amino acids. The CDR3 DNA reads TGTGCCAGCAACCTTTGGGGGCTCGGCAAAAACATTCAGTACTTC. Its translation: CASNLWGLGKNIQYF.

This chain links TRBV7-6 with TRBJ2-1, with 11 bases identical to TRBD2. The junction had 7 bases not matched to a gene; V was cut back by 1 base and J by 8 bases. The CDR3 is made up of 16 amino acids. In germline, CDR1 is SGHVS, CDR2 FNYEAQ. CDR3 sequence (DNA): TGTGCCAGCAGCTTAGGTAGCGGGGGGGCCCGAGATGAGCAGTTCTTC. It translates to CASSLGSGGARDEQFF.

J is TRBJ2-7 and V is TRBV27; possible D gene TRBD1, 6 bases. The CDR3 has 13 residues. V was pared by 6 bases and J by 3 bases, with 12 bases between. CDR1 and CDR2 from the germline V gene are MNHEY and SMNVEV (reference sequence). CDR3 sequence reads: CASRDSRNYEQYF. The CDR3 DNA sequence: TGTGCCAGCAGGGACAGCAGAAACTACGAGCAGTACTTC.

Comments on this clone: This CDR3 is also generated by other DNA sequences in the sample. The chain is built from TRBV6-4 and TRBJ2-2; D may correspond to TRBD1 or TRBD2 (5 bases each). This CDR3 spans 13 amino acids. Germline assignment: CDR1 MRHNA and CDR2 SNTAGT. V lost 3 bases and J 3 bases, leaving 5 bases between the germline ends. The CDR3 loop is CASSEGDTGELFF. CDR3 DNA sequence: TGTGCCAGCAGTGAGGGGGACACCGGGGAGCTGTTTTTT.